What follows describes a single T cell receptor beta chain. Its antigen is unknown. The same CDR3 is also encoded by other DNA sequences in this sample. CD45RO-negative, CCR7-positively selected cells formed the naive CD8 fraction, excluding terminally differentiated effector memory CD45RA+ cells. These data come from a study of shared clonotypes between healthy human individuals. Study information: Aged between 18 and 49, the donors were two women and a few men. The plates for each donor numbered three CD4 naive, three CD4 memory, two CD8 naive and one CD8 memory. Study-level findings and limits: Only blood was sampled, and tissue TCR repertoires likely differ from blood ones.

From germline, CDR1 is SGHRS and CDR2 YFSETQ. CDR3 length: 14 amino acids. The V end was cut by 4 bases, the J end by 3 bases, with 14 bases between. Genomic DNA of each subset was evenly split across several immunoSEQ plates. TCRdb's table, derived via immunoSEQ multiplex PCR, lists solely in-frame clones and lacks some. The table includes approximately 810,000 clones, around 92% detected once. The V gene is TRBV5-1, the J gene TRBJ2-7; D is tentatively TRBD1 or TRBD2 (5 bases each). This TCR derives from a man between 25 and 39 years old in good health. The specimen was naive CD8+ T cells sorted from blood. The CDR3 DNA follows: TGCGCCAGCAGCCTCGGGACCGGAGTCTACGAGCAGTACTTC. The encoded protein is CASSLGTGVYEQYF.